The 24 T cell receptor beta chains reported below all come from one sample, sequenced in a study of T-cell memory formation after mild COVID-19. MiXCR was run by TCRdb on the 5' RACE reads, yielding one entry per CDR3 protein. The sample lists over 150,000 distinct CDR3 sequences; around 20% were seen once. Sequenced sample: PBMCs or a T cell subset sorted from them (not recorded which). The receptors shown here come from a man between 18 and 35 years old who had mild COVID-19 (a few samples of this study predate the infection). Cell type and time point are not known.

The table lists this clonotype with many counts. This chain links TRBV27 with TRBJ2-3; TRBD1 might be the D (5 bases). Trimming removed 5 bases at V and 4 bases at J, with 10 bases between. From germline, CDR1 is MNHEY and CDR2 SMNVEV (reference sequence). The CDR3 extends over 13 amino acids. CDR3 coding DNA: TGTGCCAGCAGTCGGCAGGGTCCAGATACGCAGTATTTT. Encoded protein: CASSRQGPDTQYF.

This chain links TRBV28 with TRBJ2-7; TRBD2 matches at 8 bases. There are 14 residues in the CDR3. With 4 bases clipped from V and 3 bases from J, the junction kept 5 bases outside the gene matches. In germline, CDR1 is MDHEN, CDR2 SYDVKM. CDR3 sequence (DNA): TGTGCCAGCAGTTCATCCGGGACTAGCTACGAGCAGTACTTC. The encoded protein is CASSSSGTSYEQYF.

CDR3 in DNA: TGTGCCAGCAGTGTAACCGGGACAGCGGAGATCGAGCAGTACTTC. It translates to CASSVTGTAEIEQYF. This chain connects TRBV25-1 to TRBJ2-7; 7 bases match TRBD1. The V gene end was trimmed by 4 bases and the J gene end by 6 bases; junction bases not matched to a gene: 12. CDR3 size: 15 residues. The V gene's germline CDR1 is MGHDK and CDR2 SYGVNS.

The chain employs TRBV30 and TRBJ2-3; D ambiguous. V lost 0 bases to trimming and J lost 6 bases, with 1 base between them. CDR3 length equals 10 residues. Germline assignment: CDR1 GTSNPN and CDR2 SVGIG (reference sequence). The CDR3 reads CAWSVDTQYF. CDR3 DNA sequence: TGTGCCTGGAGTGTGGATACGCAGTATTTT. Complete variable domain (other parts from reference TRBV30 and TRBJ2-3): SQTIHQWPATLVQPVGSPLSLECTVEGTSNPNLYWYRQAAGRGLQLLFYSVGIGQISSEVPQNLSASRPQDRQFILSSKKLLLSDSGFYLCAWSVDTQYFGPGTRLTVL.

This clonotype has only a few counts. This chain uses TRBV5-1 with TRBJ1-1; perhaps TRBD1 as D (5 bases). V was clipped by 0 bases and J by 4 bases, with 13 bases between them. CDR1 SGHRS and CDR2 YFSETQ come from the germline V gene. The length of the CDR3 is 15 residues. CDR3 amino acids: CASSLDPGLATEAFF. CDR3 nucleotides: TGCGCCAGCAGCTTGGACCCAGGGCTGGCCACTGAAGCTTTCTTT.

The J gene is TRBJ2-5, the V gene TRBV6-2 or TRBV6-3, with D unresolved. Between the trimmed V and J ends, which lost 0 bases and 1 base, there was a span of 6 bases. CDR3 length equals 14 residues. CDR1 is MNHEY and CDR2 is SVGEGT in the germline V gene. This CDR3 is CASSYSWTQETQYF. CDR3 nucleotides: TGTGCCAGCAGTTACTCTTGGACCCAAGAGACCCAGTACTTC.

The rearrangement uses TRBV7-9 and TRBJ1-1; D ambiguous. V dropped 1 base and J dropped 0 bases, with 15 bases sitting between them. The length of the CDR3 is 17 residues. CDR1 is SEHNR and CDR2 is FQNEAQ in the germline V gene (reference sequence). The DNA of the CDR3 is TGTGCCAGCAGCTTAGTAGGTACGCCACCCGTGAACACTGAAGCTTTCTTT. This sequence encodes CASSLVGTPPVNTEAFF.

This clonotype was observed a few times. The chain employs TRBV5-6 and TRBJ2-6, with D unresolved. The V gene's germline CDR1 is SGHDT and CDR2 YYEEEE. Trimming left V 2 bases short and J 0 bases short, with 9 bases between. This CDR3 has 16 amino acids. The CDR3 spells CASSLGVSSGANVLTF. In DNA form, the CDR3 reads TGTGCCAGCAGCTTAGGAGTGAGCTCTGGGGCCAACGTCCTGACTTTC.

This clonotype has only a few counts. Here the CDR3 reads CASSLANQPQHF. CDR3 bases: TGTGCCAGCAGCTTAGCAAACCAGCCCCAGCATTTT. This chain links TRBV7-6 with TRBJ1-5, with D unclear. The ends were cut back, 0 bases at V and 7 bases at J, with 4 bases in the middle. CDR3 length: 12 residues. In germline, CDR1 is SGHVS, CDR2 FNYEAQ.

The chain employs TRBV7-9 and TRBJ2-7, with 7 bases identical to TRBD1. V shed 3 bases, J shed 7 bases, and the junction held 12 bases outside the gene matches. Per germline, CDR1 SEHNR and CDR2 FQNEAQ (reference sequence). The CDR3 has 15 amino acids. DNA of the CDR3: TGTGCCAGCAGCTTCCCGGACAGGCTCGGGTTGGAGCAGTACTTC. Translated: CASSFPDRLGLEQYF.

The table lists this clonotype with a count of one. The chain carries TRBV11-2 and TRBJ2-6, with 8 bases lining up with TRBD1. This CDR3 region has 17 residues. V lost 5 bases, J lost 1 base, and 7 bases stayed unmatched. Germline V CDR1 and CDR2: SGHAT, FQNNGV. The CDR3 here is CASSPGGTGSGANVLTF. The DNA for the CDR3 is TGTGCCAGCAGCCCGGGCGGGACAGGTTCTGGGGCCAACGTCCTGACTTTC. The whole variable domain, remainder taken from reference TRBV11-2 and TRBJ2-6, is EAGVAQSPRYKIIEKRQSVAFWCNPISGHATLYWYQQILGQGPKLLIQFQNNGVVDDSQLPKDRFSAERLKGVDSTLKIQPAKLEDSAVYLCASSPGGTGSGANVLTFGAGSRLTVL.

This clonotype was detected a few times. The V gene is TRBV11-1, the J gene TRBJ1-1, with no clear D. Germline CDR1 reads SGHAT; CDR2 reads FQDESV (reference sequence). The CDR3 loop spans 13 amino acids. V was clipped by 1 base and J by 9 bases, with 12 bases between them. The CDR3, as DNA: TGTGCCAGCAGCTTAGGGAGCGGCCCGAAAGCTTTCTTT. Translation gives CASSLGSGPKAFF.

The rearrangement joins TRBV11-2 to TRBJ1-1; 8 bases are a match to TRBD1. The germline CDR1 and CDR2 sequences are SGHAT and FQNNGV. Trimming cost V 5 bases and J 5 bases; bases outside gene matches: 10. This CDR3 spans 15 amino acids. CDR3 sequence: CASSARDRRRTEAFF. The CDR3 DNA reads TGTGCCAGCAGCGCCCGGGACAGGCGGAGGACTGAAGCTTTCTTT.

The gene calls are TRBV30 and TRBJ2-5; 8 bases align to TRBD2. Germline assignment: CDR1 GTSNPN and CDR2 SVGIG (reference sequence). The trim removed 4 bases at V and 1 base at J, leaving 5 bases unmatched. This CDR3 has 14 residues. In nucleotides, the CDR3 is TGTGCCTGGAATCGGGGGGGGAGCCAAGAGACCCAGTACTTC. It yields the protein CAWNRGGSQETQYF. Complete variable domain (other parts from reference TRBV30 and TRBJ2-5): SQTIHQWPATLVQPVGSPLSLECTVEGTSNPNLYWYRQAAGRGLQLLFYSVGIGQISSEVPQNLSASRPQDRQFILSSKKLLLSDSGFYLCAWNRGGSQETQYFGPGTRLLVL.

The rearrangement uses TRBV12-5 and TRBJ2-7; TRBD1 matches at 8 bases. CDR1 is LGHNT and CDR2 is FRNRAP in the germline V gene. V was pared by 2 bases and J by 2 bases, with 5 bases of the junction left unmatched. The CDR3 contains 15 residues. The chain's CDR3 is CASGLTGGTPYEQYF. The CDR3 DNA is TGTGCTAGTGGTTTGACAGGGGGAACGCCCTACGAGCAGTACTTC.

In this sample, this clonotype turned up a few times. The J gene is TRBJ1-6, the V gene TRBV12-3 or TRBV12-4, with D tentatively TRBD1 (5 bases). The CDR3 consists of 13 residues. The V end was cut by 6 bases, the J end by 9 bases, with 12 bases between. CDR3 protein: CASSPGGSSPLHF. In DNA form, the CDR3 reads TGTGCCAGCAGCCCCGGGGGGTCTTCACCCCTCCACTTT.

The CDR3 sequence is CASFQGQGFSYTF. The CDR3 nucleotides are TGTGCCAGTTTTCAGGGACAGGGCTTTTCCTACACCTTC. The chain links TRBV28 to TRBJ1-2; TRBD1 aligns across 9 bases. V was clipped by 9 bases and J by 10 bases; unmatched bases: 12. The CDR3 sequence is 13 residues long. Germline V gives CDR1 MDHEN, CDR2 SYDVKM.

This clonotype has only a few counts. The chain employs TRBV29-1 and TRBJ1-2, with TRBD1 identical over 10 bases. The germline gives CDR1 SQVTM, CDR2 ANQGSEA. The junction had 2 bases not matched to a gene; V was cut back by 6 bases and J by 1 base. This CDR3 comprises 13 residues. As DNA, the CDR3 is TGCAGCGTCCGGACAGGGGGTAACTATGGCTACACCTTC. Protein product: CSVRTGGNYGYTF.

This chain joins TRBV20-1 and TRBJ2-5; 11 bases fit TRBD2. Germline values: CDR1 DFQATT, CDR2 SNEGSKA (reference sequence). CDR3 length equals 16 residues. V dropped 4 bases and J dropped 1; count of bases not matched to a gene: 8. The CDR3 region is CSAIRGLAATQETQYF. The DNA for the CDR3 is TGCAGTGCTATTAGGGGACTAGCGGCTACCCAAGAGACCCAGTACTTC.

The chain's CDR3 is CASGLGTEGDTQYF. DNA for the CDR3: TGCGCCAGCGGATTAGGAACTGAGGGAGATACGCAGTATTTT. The chain joins TRBV5-1 to TRBJ2-3, with TRBD2 as a possible D gene (5 bases). The germline V gene has CDR1 SGHRS and CDR2 YFSETQ. The CDR3 sequence is 14 residues long. V shed 7 bases and J shed 5 bases, with 17 bases lying between them.

In this sample, this clonotype turned up a few times. The chain employs TRBV7-2 and TRBJ2-3; weak D call: TRBD2 (6 bases). CDR3 length equals 16 residues. V lost 2 bases to trimming and J lost 5 bases, with 17 bases between them. CDR1 is SGHTA, CDR2 FQGNSA, per germline. In DNA form, the CDR3 reads TGTGCCAGCAGCTTACGGCGGGGAAGTGTGAGAGATACGCAGTATTTT. Amino acids: CASSLRRGSVRDTQYF. Based on the CDR3 plus reference TRBV7-2 and TRBJ2-3, the full variable domain is GAGVSQSPSNKVTEKGKDVELRCDPISGHTALYWYRQSLGQGLEFLIYFQGNSAPDKSGLPSDRFSAERTGGSVSTLTIQRTQQEDSAVYLCASSLRRGSVRDTQYFGPGTRLTVL.

This clonotype was seen only a few times. The chain employs TRBV6-5 and TRBJ2-5; D possibly corresponds to TRBD1 (6 bases). This CDR3 comprises 14 residues. V lost 2 bases and J lost 0, with 7 bases in between. Germline lookup yields CDR1 MNHEY and CDR2 SVGAGI. The CDR3 DNA follows: TGTGCCAGCAGTTACCAGGGGTACCAAGAGACCCAGTACTTC. Its translation is CASSYQGYQETQYF.

This clonotype was seen more than once but under ten times. The rearrangement uses TRBV12-3 or TRBV12-4 and TRBJ1-5, with D possibly being TRBD1 (6 bases). The CDR3 consists of 14 residues. V was trimmed by 5 bases and J by 4 bases, leaving 12 bases between them. DNA for the CDR3: TGTGCCAGCAGTCCCCTTGACAGGAATCAGCCCCAGCATTTT. It translates to CASSPLDRNQPQHF.

V is TRBV10-3 and J is TRBJ1-1; D not certain. From germline, CDR1 is ENHRY and CDR2 SYGVKD. The CDR3 loop spans 12 amino acids. The V gene lost 6 bases and the J gene lost 0 bases, with 5 bases spanning the gap. CDR3 in DNA: TGTGCCATCAGAGGAATGAACACTGAAGCTTTCTTT. Translating gives CAIRGMNTEAFF.